This T cell receptor beta chain was captured in a study of blood T cells in healthy people across ages. This clonotype has just a few counts. Sample-barcoded 5' priming and a J-beta primer mix drove a second PCR of about 7 to 12 cycles. TCRdb reprocessed the 5' RACE reads via MiXCR and lists one record per CDR3 protein. The sample shows roughly 900,000 distinct CDR3 sequences, roughly 52% of them seen only once. Trimming took off 1 base at V and 5 bases at J, with 11 bases between the two ends. The CDR3 consists of 14 residues. CDR1 is LGHNA, CDR2 YSLEER, per germline. This chain links TRBV4-3 with TRBJ1-2; D is possibly TRBD1 (6 bases). The receptor comes from a young man in good health. Sequences were obtained from blood. CDR3 residues: CASSQATGPYGYTF. The CDR3 nucleotides read TGCGCCAGCAGCCAAGCAACAGGGCCGTATGGCTACACCTTC.